Below are 17 T cell receptor beta chains sequenced from a single sample in a study of T cell responses to AZD1222 COVID-19 vaccine (dated by TCRdb to about 2021). The library was prepared using the immunoSEQ multiplex PCR assay. TCRdb retrieved this table from immuneACCESS and kept in-frame rearrangements only. Not all clones are present; in checked studies, unresolved V genes account for under half, and no reason is known for the remainder. The sample profile shows about 150,000 clones; roughly 90% of them were found once. The ten largest clones add up to approximately 5.4% of the sample. In light of the paper, this sample's time point label describes: about 28 days (+/-7) after the second vaccine dose. The treatment or condition tag for this specimen amounts to: meningococcal conjugate vaccine given as trial control. Sequenced material: peripheral blood, taken 28 days after the second dose of the MenACWY control vaccine. The origin of the receptors is an adult who received the MenACWY meningococcal vaccine as a control.

This rearrangement joins TRBV11-1 to TRBJ1-6; TRBD1 agrees at 8 bases. Germline CDR1 and CDR2: SGHAT and FQDESV (reference sequence). V lost 2 bases and J lost 10; bases outside the gene matches: 7. The CDR3 extends over 15 amino acids. CDR3 protein: CASSLRTGGKSPLHF. CDR3 nucleotides: TGTGCCAGCAGCTTAAGAACAGGGGGGAAATCACCCCTCCACTTT.

In this sample, this clone turned up once. The genes are TRBV19 and TRBJ1-2; 10 nucleotides align to TRBD1. The ends lost 8 bases at V and 4 bases at J; junction bases unmatched: 1. Germline V gene sequence: CDR1 LNHDA, CDR2 SQIVND (reference sequence). The CDR3 spans 12 residues. CDR3 DNA: TGTGCCAGTCGGGACAGGGGCTATGGCTACACCTTC. As protein: CASRDRGYGYTF.

The genes are TRBV7-9 and TRBJ1-2; D is undetermined. The germline CDR1 and CDR2 sequences are SEHNR and FQNEAQ (reference sequence). CDR3 length: 13 amino acids. Trimming left V 4 bases short and J 4 bases short, with 10 bases between. Here the CDR3 reads CASSSTTSYGYTF. The CDR3, as DNA: TGTGCCAGCAGCTCTACAACCAGCTATGGCTACACCTTC. The full variable domain, completed using reference TRBV7-9 and TRBJ1-2, is DTGVSQNPRHKITKRGQNVTFRCDPISEHNRLYWYRQTLGQGPEFLTYFQNEAQLEKSRLLSDRFSAERPKGSFSTLEIQRTEQGDSAMYLCASSSTTSYGYTFGSGTRLTVV.

The chain is built from TRBV5-8 and TRBJ1-3; weak D call: TRBD1 (6 bases). V was cut by 2 bases and J by 2 bases, with 11 bases left in between. Germline V CDR1 and CDR2: SGHTS, YDEGEE. The CDR3 consists of 15 residues. The CDR3 sequence: CASSFRGHPGNTIYF. CDR3 DNA: TGTGCCAGCAGCTTCAGGGGACACCCTGGAAACACCATATATTTT.

V gene TRBV19 combines with J gene TRBJ2-7, with a possible D match to TRBD1 (6 bases). This CDR3 has 13 residues. V lost 5 bases, J lost 1 base, and 9 bases lay in between. Germline loops: CDR1 LNHDA, CDR2 SQIVND (reference sequence). The CDR3 DNA reads TGTGCCAGTAGTGCCGGACAGTCCTACGAGCAGTACTTC. Protein sequence: CASSAGQSYEQYF.

Remarks on this clone: This sample also contains other DNA sequences that code for the same CDR3. The chain couples TRBV30 to TRBJ1-5; D is ambiguous. Germline loops: CDR1 GTSNPN, CDR2 SVGIG (reference sequence). V shed 0 bases and J shed 2 bases, with 5 bases lying between them. The CDR3 is made up of 13 amino acids. In DNA, the CDR3 is TGTGCCTGGAGTGTGCGGGGCAATCAGCCCCAGCATTTT. Translating gives CAWSVRGNQPQHF.

The rearrangement joins TRBV5-1 to TRBJ1-1; TRBD1 agrees at 7 bases. This CDR3 spans 14 amino acids. CDR1 and CDR2 (germline): SGHRS, YFSETQ. The V gene end was trimmed by 4 bases and the J gene end by 4 bases; junction bases not matched to a gene: 7. The CDR3 is CASSVGGRGTEAFF. In nucleotides, the CDR3 is TGCGCCAGCAGCGTAGGGGGCCGGGGCACTGAAGCTTTCTTT.

The V call is TRBV19, the J call TRBJ1-1; D is perhaps TRBD1 (5 bases). Trimming stripped 4 bases from V and 5 bases from J, with 11 bases between. Germline assignment: CDR1 LNHDA and CDR2 SQIVND (reference sequence). This CDR3 has 13 residues. The DNA of the CDR3 is TGTGCCAGTAGTACCCCAGGGAGAACTGAAGCTTTCTTT. It specifies CASSTPGRTEAFF.

The V and J genes are TRBV19 and TRBJ2-7, with 11 bases that match TRBD2. The CDR3 covers 15 residues. After removal of 5 bases from V and 3 bases from J, the junction contained 6 bases not matched to a gene. Germline CDR1 and CDR2: LNHDA and SQIVND (reference sequence). The CDR3 protein is CASSQRLAGYYEQYF. Written as DNA, the CDR3 is TGTGCCAGTAGTCAGCGACTAGCGGGGTACTACGAGCAGTACTTC.

V is TRBV7-2 and J is TRBJ2-7; 11 bases are shared with TRBD2. V trimming: 1 base; J trimming: 6 bases; junction bases outside the gene matches: 2. This CDR3 is 14 amino acids long. The V gene's germline CDR1 is SGHTA and CDR2 FQGNSA. CDR3 in amino acids: CASSLGLAGGEQYF. The CDR3, as DNA: TGTGCCAGCAGCTTAGGTCTAGCGGGAGGCGAGCAGTACTTC.

The V call is TRBV15, the J call TRBJ2-3; 8 nucleotides align to TRBD2. The trim removed 2 bases at V and 1 base at J, leaving 8 bases unmatched. The length of the CDR3 is 17 residues. The germline CDR1 and CDR2 sequences are LNHNV and YYDKDF (reference sequence). The CDR3 coding sequence is TGTGCCACCAGCAGAACGAAGCGGGAGAGTCGCACAGATACGCAGTATTTT. This gives the protein CATSRTKRESRTDTQYF.

V and J are TRBV5-1 and TRBJ1-1; perhaps TRBD1 as D (5 bases). Germline V gene lookup returns CDR1 SGHRS and CDR2 YFSETQ. The CDR3 extends over 16 amino acids. Trimming shortened V by 0 bases and J by 0 bases, and 12 bases separated the two germline ends. The CDR3 DNA reads as TGCGCCAGCAGCTTGGATCATGGGGCCTTGAACACTGAAGCTTTCTTT. The encoded protein is CASSLDHGALNTEAFF.

This rearrangement joins TRBV7-3 to TRBJ2-6; 8 nucleotides agree with TRBD1. This CDR3 comprises 16 residues. The V gene end was trimmed by 7 bases and the J gene end by 4 bases; junction bases not matched to a gene: 9. Germline CDR1 is SGHTA and CDR2 is FQGTGA. CDR3 nucleotide sequence: TGTGCCAGCAATGGGCAGGGGGCTGCCGGGGCCAACGTCCTGACTTTC. It translates to CASNGQGAAGANVLTF.

This clone was detected once. This chain connects TRBV27 to TRBJ2-7; perhaps D is TRBD1 or TRBD2 (5 bases each). In germline, CDR1 is MNHEY, CDR2 SMNVEV (reference sequence). CDR3 length: 14 residues. The V gene lost 2 bases and the J gene lost 2 bases, with 10 bases spanning the gap. CDR3 DNA sequence: TGTGCCAGCAGTTTAGACGGGGCCCCCTACGAGCAGTACTTC. As protein: CASSLDGAPYEQYF.

The chain joins TRBV2 to TRBJ2-7; 8 bases map to TRBD2. CDR1 is SNHLY and CDR2 is FYNNEI in the germline V gene. The CDR3 contains 15 residues. Trimming removed 2 bases from V and 3 bases from J; junction bases left unmatched: 6. In DNA form, the CDR3 reads TGTGCCAGCAGTGAATCACTAGCGGTCGTCTACGAGCAGTACTTC. It encodes CASSESLAVVYEQYF. Supplemented by reference TRBV2 and TRBJ2-7, the full variable domain reads EPEVTQTPSHQVTQMGQEVILRCVPISNHLYFYWYRQILGQKVEFLVSFYNNEISEKSEIFDDQFSVERPDGSNFTLKIRSTKLEDSAMYFCASSESLAVVYEQYFGPGTRLTVT.

This chain uses TRBV7-3 with TRBJ1-1; no definite D call. This CDR3 has 13 residues. CDR1 and CDR2 (germline): SGHTA, FQGTGA. V gave up 2 bases and J gave up 5 bases, with 9 bases separating them. The CDR3 protein is CASSLRLGTEAFF. The CDR3, as DNA: TGTGCCAGCAGCTTACGGCTGGGGACTGAAGCTTTCTTT.

The V and J genes are TRBV7-2 and TRBJ2-3, with D unclear. Trimming removed 0 bases from V and 14 bases from J, with 9 bases in between. The CDR3 sequence is 11 residues long. Germline-derived CDR1 and CDR2 are SGHTA and FQGNSA. The CDR3 sequence: CASSLALKWYF. CDR3 DNA sequence: TGTGCCAGCAGCTTAGCGTTGAAGTGGTATTTT.